This T cell receptor beta chain originates from a study of cytomegalovirus exposure and HLA in healthy donors. Overall study: HLA-typed donors were the source of about 85 million unique TCRs, which an early data release held.

The V gene's germline CDR1 is SGHAT and CDR2 FQNNGV. This CDR3 has 17 residues. The V gene end was trimmed by 5 bases and the J gene end by 7 bases; junction bases not matched to a gene: 13. PCR was performed using 60 Vbeta and 13 Jbeta primers. Libraries were prepared by immunoSEQ multiplex PCR; TCRdb keeps only in-frame clonotypes and omits some of them. The profile shows about 190,000 clones, around 85% of them singletons. The sequenced sample was PBMCs. The V and J genes are TRBV11-2 and TRBJ2-1, with 11 bases lining up with TRBD2. The clonotype was recovered from a boy younger than 10 in good health and CMV-seronegative. The CDR3 sequence is CASSPYSGTSGPNEQFF. DNA for the CDR3: TGTGCCAGCAGCCCCTACTCCGGGACTAGCGGCCCGAATGAGCAGTTCTTC. The full variable domain, its missing parts supplied by reference TRBV11-2 and TRBJ2-1, is EAGVAQSPRYKIIEKRQSVAFWCNPISGHATLYWYQQILGQGPKLLIQFQNNGVVDDSQLPKDRFSAERLKGVDSTLKIQPAKLEDSAVYLCASSPYSGTSGPNEQFFGPGTRLTVL.